Listed here are 11 T cell receptor beta chains from one sample, sequenced in a study of regulatory T cells in long-lasting Graves disease. The time point: newly diagnosed GD, antithyroid drugs for less than 3 months. From RNA extracted from PBMCs, the TCR library was made. TCR beta libraries were built with iRepertoire HTBI primers and Arm-PCR of CDR3 regions. TCRdb called the multiplex PCR reads again in MiXCR, with one record for every CDR3 protein. Here the sample spans approximately 470,000 distinct CDR3 sequences, about a sixth being singletons. The sample was also reused in another study, on T cells in Graves' hyperthyroidism and ophthalmopathy.

Sequencing used peripheral blood mononuclear cells (PBMCs), obtained at new diagnosis, from a patient treated with antithyroid drugs. These receptors were obtained from a man between 35 and 55 years old with Graves disease.

V usage is TRBV25-1 and J usage is TRBJ2-7; a possible D gene is TRBD2 (5 bases). Germline-derived CDR1 and CDR2 are MGHDK and SYGVNS. The CDR3 loop spans 12 amino acids. V dropped 10 bases and J dropped 1 base, with 11 bases sitting between them. The DNA of the CDR3 is TGTGCCACAGGAATAGCGTCCTACGAGCAGTACTTC. This encodes CATGIASYEQYF.

This clonotype was seen ten or more times. V gene TRBV2 combines with J gene TRBJ2-5, with D maybe TRBD1 (6 bases). Germline V CDR1 and CDR2: SNHLY, FYNNEI. V lost 6 bases and J 1 base, leaving 9 bases between the germline ends. The CDR3 length is 13 residues. DNA of the CDR3: TGTGCCAGCAGATACAGGGTCCAAGAGACCCAGTACTTC. It yields the protein CASRYRVQETQYF. The whole variable domain, filled in from reference TRBV2 and TRBJ2-5, reads EPEVTQTPSHQVTQMGQEVILRCVPISNHLYFYWYRQILGQKVEFLVSFYNNEISEKSEIFDDQFSVERPDGSNFTLKIRSTKLEDSAMYFCASRYRVQETQYFGPGTRLLVL.

This clonotype showed up many times. The chain links TRBV28 to TRBJ2-7, with D perhaps matching TRBD2 (6 bases). Germline CDR1 and CDR2: MDHEN and SYDVKM. Between the trimmed V and J ends, which lost 4 bases and 3 bases, there was a span of 22 bases. The CDR3 runs to 17 residues. CDR3 region: CASSWERTRPGVYEQYF. The CDR3 region has the DNA TGTGCCAGCAGTTGGGAAAGGACACGCCCGGGGGTCTACGAGCAGTACTTC. The variable domain in full, completed from reference TRBV28 and TRBJ2-7, reads DVKVTQSSRYLVKRTGEKVFLECVQDMDHENMFWYRQDPGLGLRLIYFSYDVKMKEKGDIPEGYSVSREKKERFSLILESASTNQTSMYLCASSWERTRPGVYEQYFGPGTRLTVT.

Only a few counts were recorded for this clonotype. The chain recombines TRBV5-1 with TRBJ2-5; 7 nucleotides line up with TRBD2. Germline V CDR1 and CDR2: SGHRS, YFSETQ. This CDR3 is 17 amino acids long. Unmatched junction bases numbered 12, after V lost 4 bases and J lost 0 bases. The CDR3 nucleotides read TGCGCCAGCAGCAATACCGGACTAGATTGGTACCAAGAGACCCAGTACTTC. Amino acids: CASSNTGLDWYQETQYF.

This clonotype showed up many times. This chain joins TRBV7-3 and TRBJ2-7; TRBD1 matches 8 bases. The V gene end was trimmed by 0 bases and the J gene end by 3 bases; junction bases not matched to a gene: 4. The CDR3 is 15 amino acids. The germline V gene encodes CDR1 SGHTA and CDR2 FQGTGA. The CDR3 nucleotides read TGTGCCAGCAGCTTAACCCCCGGGACAGGCTACGAGCAGTACTTC. Protein product: CASSLTPGTGYEQYF.

This clonotype was seen many times. This chain links TRBV11-1 with TRBJ2-5; D might be TRBD1 (6 bases). The end of the DNA is better explained by TRBJ2-1, so the J call may be wrong. CDR1 and CDR2 (germline): SGHAT, FQDESV (reference sequence). The CDR3 is 14 residues long. In DNA, the CDR3 is TGTGCCAGCAGCTTAACACGACAGGCGATTGAGCAGTTCTTC. Its protein is CASSLTRQAIEQFF.

This clonotype was seen ten or more times. This sequence joins TRBV12-3 or TRBV12-4 and TRBJ2-5; 11 nucleotides align to TRBD2. This CDR3 has 15 amino acids. V dropped 5 bases and J dropped 5; count of bases not matched to a gene: 7. The CDR3 sequence is CASSRRLAGRETQYF. The CDR3 bases are TGTGCCAGCAGTCGGCGACTAGCGGGACGGGAGACCCAGTACTTC.

This CDR3 is CASSVVGWSNQPQHF. CDR3 sequence (DNA): TGTGCCAGCAGTGTGGTCGGGTGGAGCAATCAGCCCCAGCATTTT. This chain links TRBV6-1 with TRBJ1-5; D remains unclear. Germline CDR1 MNHNS, CDR2 SASEGT. The CDR3 runs 15 residues. V dropped 4 bases and J dropped 1 base, with 11 bases sitting between them.

This clonotype was seen repeatedly, ten times or more. The genes are TRBV5-1 and TRBJ2-1; TRBD1 matches at 10 bases. J lost 6 bases, V lost 2 bases, and 5 bases had no gene match. The CDR3 is 15 residues long. In germline, CDR1 is SGHRS, CDR2 YFSETQ. This chain's CDR3 is CASSFDRGQGNEQFF. The CDR3 nucleotides are TGCGCCAGCAGCTTCGACAGGGGGCAAGGCAATGAGCAGTTCTTC.

This clonotype was picked up many times. The V and J genes are TRBV28 and TRBJ1-5; the D gene is possibly TRBD1 (6 bases). The germline gives CDR1 MDHEN, CDR2 SYDVKM. The CDR3 sequence is 14 residues long. The ends were cut back, 6 bases at V and 1 base at J, with 10 bases in the middle. The CDR3 nucleotides read TGTGCCAGCAGGAGGAGGGGGAGCAATCAGCCCCAGCATTTT. This encodes CASRRRGSNQPQHF.

In the case of this clonotype: This clone may be a read error of a much larger clone one base away. V is TRBV5-8 and J is TRBJ2-3; D call uncertain. The CDR3 is 15 residues long. The germline V gene encodes CDR1 SGHTS and CDR2 YDEGEE. This chain's CDR3 is CASSLPMGNTDAQYF. The CDR3 DNA reads TGTGCCAGCAGCTTGCCGATGGGAAACACAGATGCGCAGTATTTT.